The clone carrying this T cell receptor (beta chain) was seen many times. Its antigen is not known. The germline V gene has CDR1 KGHSH and CDR2 LQKENI. The trim removed 3 bases at V and 6 bases at J, leaving 5 bases unmatched. The CDR3 extends over 16 amino acids. The data belong to a study of blood T cells in healthy people across ages. The study, taken as a whole, reports: Reliance upon unsorted PBMCs precluded definitive naive versus antigen-experienced comparison.

Sample-barcoded 5' priming and a J-beta primer mix drove a second PCR of about 6 to 11 cycles. Each of the cDNA molecules was tagged by a template-switch adaptor with 12 random nucleotides. TCRdb recomputed calls from the 5' RACE reads with MiXCR, one row per CDR3 protein. This sample carries approximately 350,000 distinct CDR3 sequences, approximately 51% of them seen once, and the ten largest clones take over 40%. The source material was blood. The chain carries TRBV18 and TRBJ2-1, with 13 bases fitting TRBD2. The sequence was obtained from a man in his sixties in good health. In DNA, the CDR3 is TGTGCCAGCTCACCTAGAACTAGCGGGAGGGGCAATGAGCAGTTCTTC. Translating it yields CASSPRTSGRGNEQFF.